This TCR beta chain was identified during a study of cytomegalovirus exposure and HLA in healthy donors. Remarks on this clone: Its antigen is undetermined.

Germline V gives CDR1 MNHEY, CDR2 SVGAGI. The V end was cut by 6 bases, the J end by 5 bases, with 13 bases between. There are 13 residues in the CDR3. Samples came from healthy bone marrow donors. Though nominally healthy at sampling, donors likely had unrecorded immune exposures. PCR was performed using 60 Vbeta and 13 Jbeta primers. TCRdb's table, derived via immunoSEQ multiplex PCR, lists solely in-frame clones and lacks some. The table shows over 150,000 clones, with roughly 80% occurring only once. Study-level findings and limits: The study designated 150 or so TCR beta chains cytomegalovirus-associated. Later analysis reportedly placed an Asian-associated ancestry cluster below the approximately 680-donor mean in N-insertions.

The sequenced sample consisted of PBMCs. This chain connects TRBV6-5 to TRBJ1-1, with D unclear. The source of this sequence is a male donor in good health and CMV-seronegative. The CDR3 reads CASSRGKRTEAFF. The CDR3 DNA follows: TGTGCCAGCAGCCGAGGGAAGAGGACTGAAGCTTTCTTT.